The sample holds many counts of the clone carrying this T cell receptor (beta chain). Amplified TCR beta CDR3 regions came from RNA transcripts. The HTBI primer set was used in a first-round RT-PCR of the TCR CDR3. MiXCR was run by TCRdb on the multiplex PCR reads, yielding one entry per CDR3 protein. The sample lists about 600,000 distinct CDR3 sequences, about a sixth occurring once. These data are taken from a study of T cells in Graves' hyperthyroidism and ophthalmopathy. The TCR originated in a woman in her forties with Graves' ophthalmopathy. The sequenced sample consisted of blood.

In DNA, the CDR3 is TGTGCCAGCTCACCCCGGGACAGCGATGAAAAACTGTTTTTT. The encoded protein is CASSPRDSDEKLFF. The J gene is TRBJ1-4, the V gene TRBV18; 7 bases agree with TRBD1. The CDR3 consists of 14 residues. Germline CDR1 and CDR2: KGHSH and LQKENI. V lost 3 bases to trimming and J lost 6 bases; unmatched junction nucleotides: 4. Together with reference TRBV18 and TRBJ1-4, the CDR3 gives the full variable domain: NAGVMQNPRHLVRRRGQEARLRCSPMKGHSHVYWYRQLPEEGLKFMVYLQKENIIDESGMPKERFSAEFPKEGPSILRIQQVVRGDSAAYFCASSPRDSDEKLFFGSGTQLSVL.